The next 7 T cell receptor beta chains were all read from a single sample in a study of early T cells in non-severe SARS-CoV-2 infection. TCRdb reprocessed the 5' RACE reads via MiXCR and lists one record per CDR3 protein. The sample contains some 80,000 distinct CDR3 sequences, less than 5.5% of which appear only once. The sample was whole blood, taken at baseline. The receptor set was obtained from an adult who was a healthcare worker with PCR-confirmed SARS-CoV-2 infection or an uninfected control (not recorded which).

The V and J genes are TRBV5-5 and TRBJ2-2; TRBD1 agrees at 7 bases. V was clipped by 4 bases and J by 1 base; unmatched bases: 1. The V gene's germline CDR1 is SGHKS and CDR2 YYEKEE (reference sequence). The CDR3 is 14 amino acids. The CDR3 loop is CASSGQVNTGELFF. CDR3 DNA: TGTGCCAGCAGCGGACAGGTGAACACCGGGGAGCTGTTTTTT.

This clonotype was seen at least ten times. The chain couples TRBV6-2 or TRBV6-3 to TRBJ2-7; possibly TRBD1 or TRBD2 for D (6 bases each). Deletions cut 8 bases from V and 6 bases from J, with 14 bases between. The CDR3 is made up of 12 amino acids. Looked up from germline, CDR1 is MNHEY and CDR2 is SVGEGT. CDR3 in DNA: TGTGCCAGCGGTCAAGGGGGAGGCGAGCAGTACTTC. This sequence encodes CASGQGGGEQYF.

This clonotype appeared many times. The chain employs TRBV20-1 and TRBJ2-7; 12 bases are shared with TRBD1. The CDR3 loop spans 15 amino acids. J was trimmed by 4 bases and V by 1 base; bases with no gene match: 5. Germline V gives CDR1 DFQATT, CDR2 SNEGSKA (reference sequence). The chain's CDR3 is CSARAGTGGSYEQYF. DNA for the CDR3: TGCAGTGCTAGAGCAGGGACAGGGGGCTCGTACGAGCAGTACTTC.

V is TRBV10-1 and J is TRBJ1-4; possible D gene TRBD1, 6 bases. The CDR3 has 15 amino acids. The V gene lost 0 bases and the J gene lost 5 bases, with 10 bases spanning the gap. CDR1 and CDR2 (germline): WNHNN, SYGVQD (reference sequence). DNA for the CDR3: TGCGCCAGCAGTGAGTCGGGGGCAAGCAATGAAAAACTGTTTTTT. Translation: CASSESGASNEKLFF.

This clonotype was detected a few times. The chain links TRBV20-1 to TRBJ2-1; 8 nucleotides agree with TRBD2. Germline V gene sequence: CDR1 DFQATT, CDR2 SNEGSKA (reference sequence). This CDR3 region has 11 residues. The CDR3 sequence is CMTSEYNEQFF. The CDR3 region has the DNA TGCATGACTAGCGAATACAATGAGCAGTTCTTC.

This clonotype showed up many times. The CDR3 DNA reads TGTGCCAGCAGCTTAGCATGGCAGGATGCAAAAAAGGACTATGGCTACACCTTC. Protein product: CASSLAWQDAKKDYGYTF. This chain connects TRBV7-9 to TRBJ1-2, with no clear D. Germline V gene sequence: CDR1 SEHNR, CDR2 FQNEAQ (reference sequence). CDR3 length: 18 amino acids. Trimming left V 0 bases short and J 3 bases short, with 20 bases between.

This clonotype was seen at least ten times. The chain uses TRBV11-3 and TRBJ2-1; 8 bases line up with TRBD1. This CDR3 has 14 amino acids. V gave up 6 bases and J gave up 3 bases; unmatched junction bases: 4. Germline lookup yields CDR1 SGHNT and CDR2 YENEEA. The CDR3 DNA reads TGTGCCAGCAGTACGGGACAGGACTACAATGAGCAGTTCTTC. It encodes CASSTGQDYNEQFF.